This T cell receptor beta chain was identified during a study of identifying expanded T cells in peripheral blood. The CDR3 is 16 residues long. Germline trimming cut 5 bases from V and 4 bases from J; bases unmatched to any gene: 11. Germline assignment: CDR1 SEHNR and CDR2 FQNEAQ (reference sequence). Data came from immunoSEQ multiplex PCR; TCRdb stores just in-frame clones and leaves some out. The data show approximately 110,000 clones, roughly 91% seen once. During the collection period, no donor immune events like infections were recorded. The material sequenced was blood. This clonotype was sampled from a person aged 18 to 75 in good health. The chain carries TRBV7-9 and TRBJ2-1; TRBD2 aligns across 7 bases. CDR3 DNA sequence: TGTGCCAGCAGCCCACCCGGACTAGTCCCATACAATGAGCAGTTCTTC. Amino acid sequence: CASSPPGLVPYNEQFF.